This T cell receptor (beta chain) comes out of a study of graft-versus-host responses after intestinal transplantation (dated by TCRdb to the early 2020s). Regarding the complete study: The transplants that recipients received were multivisceral, liver-intestinal, or isolated intestinal. Donor T cell macrochimerism was defined as a peak of at least 4% donor T cells among recipient peripheral blood mononuclear cells. Instead of going to the commercial service, samples from a few later patients were sequenced in-house on an Illumina MiSeq and processed with MiXCR. After intestinal transplantation, graft-versus-host and host-versus-graft alloreactive T cell clones in the graft, circulation and bone marrow were tracked using bulk TCR-beta CDR3 sequencing. The cohort enrolled some 24 intestinal transplant recipients, one of whom was a retransplant, and a few patients without pretransplant specimens were excluded. Every recipient was given anti-thymocyte globulin induction, followed by 2 to 4 years of maintenance tacrolimus and steroids. Alloreactive clones were identified by sequencing pre-transplant mixed lymphocyte reaction products and comparing them with unstimulated pre-transplant donor and recipient T cells.

Points the paper makes about the study in general: In the allografts of patients with donor T cell macrochimerism, GvH to HvG T cell clonal ratios were high. GvH clones were found in recipient bone marrow, and some of the GvH clones appeared earlier in ileal mucosa or blood, which is consistent with an intestinal mucosal origin. Peak levels of circulating GvH clones were associated with declines in HvG clones early after transplant. The conclusions were limited by the relatively low number and heterogeneity of the intestinal transplant patients.

Blood samples were collected up to 4 times in the first month after transplant and then at least monthly when available. A few counts support this clone. It has no known antigen specificity. One base away there is no much larger clone; base qualities are not given. To prepare the library, the immunoSEQ multiplex PCR assay was applied. High-throughput TCR-beta CDR3 sequencing of genomic DNA from most patients was performed by Adaptive Biotechnologies. The authors' pipeline ran thus. TCR sequencing data for around 20 patients were retrieved from Adaptive's ImmunoSEQ software; a few other patients were processed with MiXCR and VDJtools. CDR3 nucleotide sequences shared between donor and recipient were removed because the origin of such sequences could not be assigned. To be classed as alloreactive, a clone needed at least 2-fold expansion over unstimulated cells and a minimum CFSE-low frequency of 0.002% (template counts) or 0.001% (read counts). Clones were considered mappable if detected in sequenced pre-transplant spleen, lymph node, or MLR CFSE-low populations of the donor or recipient. The cumulative frequency of alloreactive clones was calculated as a percentage of all sequences, weighted by copy number. In its TCRdb copy, this immuneACCESS table keeps in-frame sequences only and misses some clones. Where compared with another copy, unresolved V genes explain less than half of these, and the others have no known cause. D and trimming were read from the DNA, whereas the V and J calls and clone size are those reported in that table. The sample contains approximately 50,000 clones, around nine tenths of them found a single time. 1.5% to 2% of the sample goes to the ten largest clones.

V drops 8 bases and J drops 6 bases, leaving 14 bases in between. The CDR3 runs 12 residues from the cysteine to the phenylalanine. The sequence is cut down to CDR3 DNA, 36 bases in frame from base 1. Sequences were derived from PBMCs, sampled 26 days after transplant. The clonotype comes from a human patient who received an intestinal transplant, so some T cells may come from the graft donor. The chain was built from TRBV6-7 and TRBJ2-7; a tentative D call is TRBD1 (6 bases match). TRBV6-7 is known as an ORF, though its function is uncertain. The CDR3 loop reads CASLRTAPEQYF. The DNA sequence reads TGTGCCAGCTTGCGGACAGCACCCGAGCAGTACTTC.